The clone carrying this TCR beta chain was seen only once. No antigen is known for it. Sequencing followed a ViraFEST assay step that expanded antigen-specific CD4+ T cells with viral peptide pools. The culture ran for 10 days, and then CD4+ T cells were isolated. Testing of the vaccine recipients showed negative nucleocapsid antibodies and no prior SARS-CoV-2 infection. A half-volume exchange with IL-2 medium occurred on days 3 and 7. CDR1 MRHNA and CDR2 SNTAGT come from the germline V gene. This CDR3 has 15 residues. Trimming removed 2 bases at V and 6 bases at J, with 16 bases between. This entry belongs to a study of vaccination effects on CD4 cells after COVID-19. General study points: Late post-vaccination, clones induced by infection and those induced by vaccine underwent marked clonal contraction. Only 1 of 255 vaccine-induced clones from healthy vaccinees cross-reacted with common cold coronaviruses. Early post-infection timepoints were missing from the study, which also had few convalescent patients.

Libraries were prepared by immunoSEQ multiplex PCR; TCRdb keeps only in-frame clonotypes and omits some of them. Of about 21,000 clones listed, 73% are singletons. The rearrangement links TRBV6-4 to TRBJ1-2; D may be TRBD1 (5 bases). Specimen: CD4+ T cells from PBMCs cultured with HCoV-NL63 spike peptides, collected before COVID-19 vaccination. The receptor was derived from a human donor who received a COVID-19 vaccine. CDR3 coding DNA: TGTGCCAGCAGTGACCGCCCGACGGGGGGGAATGGCTACACCTTC. Translation gives CASSDRPTGGNGYTF.